The 20 T cell receptor beta chains given below trace back to one sample, sequenced in a study of T-cell reconstitution after alpha-beta-depleted transplantation in children. During its preparation, the TCRbeta library received unique molecular identifiers. TCRdb processed the PCR reads anew with MiXCR; each CDR3 protein has one entry. Among some 590,000 distinct CDR3 sequences listed, under 12% were seen once. The sample was PBMCs from the stem cell graft donor, taken from the stem cell graft. The receptors originated from a human donor who donated a stem cell graft to a child with acute myeloid leukemia.

This clonotype was counted a few times. The CDR3 protein is CASSHDREGGQYF. The CDR3 nucleotides read TGCGCCAGCAGCCATGACAGGGAGGGCGGGCAGTACTTC. The chain joins TRBV5-1 to TRBJ2-7; D is perhaps TRBD1 or TRBD2 (7 bases each). The germline V gene encodes CDR1 SGHRS and CDR2 YFSETQ. V shed 4 bases and J shed 9 bases, with 17 bases lying between them. This CDR3 comprises 13 residues.

This clonotype was seen ten or more times. The V call is TRBV21-1, the J call TRBJ2-3; no DNA check was done on the table's D call, TRBD2. TRBV21-1 is listed as a pseudogene. The CDR3 covers 18 residues. In nucleotides, the CDR3 is TGTGCCAGCAGCAAACTCCGGACTAGCGGGAGTATCACAGATACGCAGTATTTT. This sequence encodes CASSKLRTSGSITDTQYF.

The V gene is TRBV6-2 or TRBV6-3, the J gene TRBJ2-4; D gene ambiguous. Trimming left V 6 bases short and J 0 bases short, with 15 bases between. The CDR3 length is 16 residues. Germline assignment: CDR1 MNHEY and CDR2 SVGEGT. The CDR3 region is CASSPASSLAKNIQYF. The CDR3 DNA reads as TGTGCCAGCAGCCCCGCGAGCAGCCTAGCCAAAAACATTCAGTACTTC.

This clonotype has just a few counts. The chain links TRBV20-1 to TRBJ2-7; the D is unclear. CDR3 size: 11 residues. Germline lookup yields CDR1 DFQATT and CDR2 SNEGSKA (reference sequence). The V gene lost 1 base and the J gene lost 6 bases, with 7 bases spanning the gap. CDR3 bases: TGCAGTGCTAGAGCTGATGGCGAGCAGTACTTC. The encoded protein is CSARADGEQYF.

This clonotype was seen a single time. It may be a read error: a sequence one base away is much more abundant. This rearrangement joins TRBV27 to TRBJ2-3; TRBD2 might be the D (6 bases). The CDR3 has 17 residues. Germline values: CDR1 MNHEY, CDR2 SMNVEV (reference sequence). V lost 1 base to trimming and J lost 1 base, with 15 bases between them. CDR3 amino acids: CASSLCLGGVGTDTQYF. For the CDR3, the DNA is TGTGCCAGCAGTTTATGTCTGGGGGGAGTGGGCACAGATACGCAGTATTTT.

Only a few counts were recorded for this clonotype. The chain combines TRBV21-1 with TRBJ2-3; TRBD1 is the table's D call and was not checked against the DNA. TRBV21-1 is a documented pseudogene. This CDR3 comprises 14 residues. As DNA, the CDR3 is TGTGCCAGCAGCAAATGGAAGGGGGCGGATACGCAGTATTTT. Translated, it gives CASSKWKGADTQYF.

This chain uses TRBV11-2 with TRBJ2-7; 10 bases fit TRBD2. The CDR3 is 13 amino acids. J was trimmed by 6 bases and V by 7 bases; bases with no gene match: 6. The germline V gene has CDR1 SGHAT and CDR2 FQNNGV. In DNA form, the CDR3 reads TGTGCCAGCATCCCTAGCGGGAGCCGCGAGCAGTACTTC. The encoded protein is CASIPSGSREQYF.

This clonotype was detected only a few times. The chain is built from TRBV7-8 and TRBJ2-7, with TRBD1 identical over 9 bases. CDR3 length: 15 residues. The V segment lost 0 bases and the J segment 3 bases; nucleotides outside the gene matches: 3. Germline CDR1 SGHVS, CDR2 FQNEAQ. The CDR3 is CASSLATGQGYEQYF. CDR3 DNA: TGTGCCAGCAGCTTAGCGACGGGACAGGGCTACGAGCAGTACTTC.

V and J are TRBV4-3 and TRBJ2-7, with TRBD1 as a possible D gene (6 bases). Trimming shortened V by 0 bases and J by 2 bases, and 11 bases separated the two germline ends. The germline CDR1 and CDR2 sequences are LGHNA and YSLEER. The length of the CDR3 is 15 residues. Here the CDR3 reads CASSQDRDIAYEQYF. The CDR3 DNA reads as TGCGCCAGCAGCCAAGACAGGGACATCGCCTACGAGCAGTACTTC.

This clonotype was recorded a few times. The chain carries TRBV15 and TRBJ2-5, with 8 nucleotides matching TRBD1. CDR1 is LNHNV and CDR2 is YYDKDF in the germline V gene (reference sequence). The CDR3 consists of 16 residues. V trimming: 1 base; J trimming: 5 bases; junction bases outside the gene matches: 9. The CDR3: CATSRAAGQVPETQYF. The CDR3, as DNA: TGTGCCACCAGCAGAGCGGCGGGACAGGTCCCTGAGACCCAGTACTTC.

This clonotype has at least ten counts. The chain joins TRBV12-3 or TRBV12-4 to TRBJ2-2; D is perhaps TRBD1 (5 bases). The CDR3 spans 16 residues. The germline V and J ends were trimmed by 5 bases and 1 base, with 14 bases remaining between them. The CDR3 protein is CASSNVQGWNTGELFF. The CDR3 DNA follows: TGTGCCAGCAGTAACGTCCAGGGATGGAACACCGGGGAGCTGTTTTTT.

This clonotype occurred many times. The gene calls are TRBV2 and TRBJ2-5; D possibly corresponds to TRBD2 (5 bases). Trimming stripped 6 bases from V and 2 bases from J, with 13 bases between. This CDR3 is 14 amino acids long. Germline loops: CDR1 SNHLY, CDR2 FYNNEI. CDR3 protein: CASRLGLIQETQYF. Here the CDR3 DNA reads TGTGCCAGCAGACTCGGACTCATTCAAGAGACCCAGTACTTC.

This rearrangement joins TRBV29-1 to TRBJ2-1; 8 nucleotides line up with TRBD2. The V segment lost 4 bases and the J segment 5 bases; nucleotides outside the gene matches: 4. This CDR3 spans 13 amino acids. Germline V lookup: CDR1 SQVTM, CDR2 ANQGSEA. The CDR3 coding sequence is TGCAGCGTTGTGTTAGCGGGAAACAATGAGCAGTTCTTC. Translating gives CSVVLAGNNEQFF.

The chain recombines TRBV7-2 with TRBJ2-7; 9 bases map to TRBD2. The CDR3 is 16 amino acids. CDR1 and CDR2 from the germline V gene are SGHTA and FQGNSA. J gave up 2 bases and V 2 bases, and 7 bases lay outside the gene matches. The DNA for the CDR3 is TGTGCCAGCAGCTTAAGCCCGGCTAGCGGGGCCTACGAGCAGTACTTC. It specifies CASSLSPASGAYEQYF.

This clonotype was seen only a few times. V is TRBV20-1 and J is TRBJ2-1, with 8 bases fitting TRBD2. After removal of 3 bases from V and 9 bases from J, the junction contained 13 bases not matched to a gene. The CDR3 is made up of 15 amino acids. Looked up from germline, CDR1 is DFQATT and CDR2 is SNEGSKA (reference sequence). Here the CDR3 DNA reads TGCAGTGCTAGGGGTGCACGCGGACTAGCATCTGAGCAGTTCTTC. This codes for CSARGARGLASEQFF.

Ten or more counts support this clonotype. This rearrangement joins TRBV29-1 to TRBJ2-1; a weak D match, TRBD2 (5 bases). The CDR3 contains 13 residues. CDR1 SQVTM and CDR2 ANQGSEA come from the germline V gene. With 3 bases removed from V and 9 bases from J, the gap between germline ends came to 15 bases. The CDR3 sequence is CSVESDPEGEQFF. For the CDR3, the DNA is TGCAGCGTTGAGTCCGACCCAGAGGGTGAGCAGTTCTTC.

This clonotype was seen ten or more times. The chain uses TRBV29-1 and TRBJ2-3, with D possibly matching TRBD2 (7 bases). V gave up 6 bases and J gave up 3 bases, with 16 bases separating them. The CDR3 is 14 amino acids. The germline gives CDR1 SQVTM, CDR2 ANQGSEA. The CDR3 nucleotides are TGCAGCGTCCCATGGGGGGGCCTTACAGATACGCAGTATTTT. Its protein product is CSVPWGGLTDTQYF.

In this sample, this clonotype turned up many times. The chain joins TRBV28 to TRBJ2-2, with D perhaps TRBD1 (6 bases). The ends were cut back, 5 bases at V and 3 bases at J, with 13 bases in the middle. This CDR3 spans 15 amino acids. CDR1 MDHEN and CDR2 SYDVKM come from the germline V gene. For the CDR3, the DNA is TGTGCCAGCAGTACCCCACAGGGTTACACCGGGGAGCTGTTTTTT. This encodes CASSTPQGYTGELFF.

This clonotype appeared many times. The chain links TRBV24-1 to TRBJ2-2; 10 bases agree with TRBD1. The germline gives CDR1 KGHDR, CDR2 SFDVKD. The CDR3 runs 16 residues. V dropped 4 bases and J dropped 5; count of bases not matched to a gene: 6. As DNA, the CDR3 is TGTGCCACCAGTGACCTGGGACAGGGGAGGACCGGGGAGCTGTTTTTT. Encoded protein: CATSDLGQGRTGELFF.

This rearrangement joins TRBV12-3 or TRBV12-4 to TRBJ2-7, with 7 positions matching TRBD2. This CDR3 has 14 amino acids. J lost 6 bases, V lost 6 bases, and 11 bases had no gene match. The CDR3, as DNA: TGTGCCAGCAGACCGGGGGGAATCGCCTTCGAGCAGTACTTC. This gives the protein CASRPGGIAFEQYF.